These 9 T cell receptor beta chains originate from one sample sequenced in a study of T cells in Graves' hyperthyroidism and ophthalmopathy. Amplification of TCR beta CDR3 regions was performed using RNA transcripts as template. HTBI primers were used for first-round RT-PCR of the TCR CDR3. TCRdb reanalysed the multiplex PCR reads using MiXCR and keeps one entry per CDR3 protein. The repertoire holds some 740,000 distinct CDR3 sequences, 14% seen once, with roughly a tenth in the top ten. The material sequenced was blood. The receptor source for this set is a woman aged 18-29 years with Graves' hyperthyroidism.

This chain connects TRBV6-1 to TRBJ2-3; TRBD2 matches 7 bases. Losses at the gene ends were 1 base for V and 8 bases for J; bases not matched to a gene: 3. CDR3 length equals 13 residues. Germline loops: CDR1 MNHNS, CDR2 SASEGT. The CDR3 coding sequence is TGTGCCAGCAGTGAAGGCGGGAGCTTTACGCAGTATTTT. Its translation is CASSEGGSFTQYF.

This clonotype was seen a handful of times. This chain uses TRBV5-5 with TRBJ1-4, with TRBD1 as a possible D gene (5 bases). Trimming removed 4 bases from V and 4 bases from J, with 17 bases in between. The CDR3 spans 16 residues. The germline CDR1 and CDR2 sequences are SGHKS and YYEKEE (reference sequence). This CDR3 reads CASSAVPGGYNEKLFF. The CDR3 bases are TGTGCCAGCAGCGCGGTGCCTGGGGGATATAATGAAAAACTGTTTTTT. Variable domain in full (rest from reference TRBV5-5 and TRBJ1-4): DAGVTQSPTHLIKTRGQQVTLRCSPISGHKSVSWYQQVLGQGPQFIFQYYEKEERGRGNFPDRFSARQFPNYSSELNVNALLLGDSALYLCASSAVPGGYNEKLFFGSGTQLSVL.

This clonotype was seen at least ten times. The chain uses TRBV20-1 and TRBJ2-3, with 10 bases aligning to TRBD2. Germline CDR1 is DFQATT and CDR2 is SNEGSKA (reference sequence). This CDR3 has 15 amino acids. V gave up 2 bases and J gave up 3 bases; unmatched junction bases: 5. The CDR3 sequence: CSARPLAGATDTQYF. Here the CDR3 DNA reads TGCAGTGCTAGACCGCTAGCGGGAGCGACAGATACGCAGTATTTT.

A few counts support this clonotype. This chain joins TRBV30 and TRBJ2-1; D is perhaps TRBD1 (6 bases). The germline V and J ends were trimmed by 2 bases and 0 bases, with 17 bases remaining between them. Germline V lookup: CDR1 GTSNPN, CDR2 SVGIG (reference sequence). This CDR3 spans 17 amino acids. CDR3 sequence (DNA): TGTGCCTGGAGTCTAATAATAGGGGGAAACTCCTACAATGAGCAGTTCTTC. Translating it yields CAWSLIIGGNSYNEQFF.

The genes are TRBV7-3 and TRBJ1-6, with D unresolved. This CDR3 comprises 14 residues. V was trimmed by 0 bases and J by 7 bases, leaving 7 bases between them. Looked up from germline, CDR1 is SGHTA and CDR2 is FQGTGA. CDR3 sequence reads: CASSLTPGNSPLHF. The CDR3 nucleotides are TGTGCCAGCAGCTTAACGCCAGGAAATTCACCCCTCCACTTT.

The chain's CDR3 is CSASRGDGYTF. The CDR3 DNA follows: TGCAGTGCTTCTAGGGGGGATGGCTACACCTTC. The V and J genes are TRBV20-1 and TRBJ1-2; tentatively, D is TRBD1 (6 bases). Trimming stripped 5 bases from V and 6 bases from J, with 10 bases between. The germline V gene has CDR1 DFQATT and CDR2 SNEGSKA (reference sequence). The CDR3 spans 11 residues.

This clonotype was recorded many times. This chain links TRBV19 with TRBJ2-7, with D unresolved. V lost 1 base and J lost 5, with 9 bases in between. From germline, CDR1 is LNHDA and CDR2 SQIVND (reference sequence). The CDR3 is 13 residues long. The CDR3 DNA is TGTGCCAGTAGTATAGGAGCAGTCCACGAGCAGTACTTC. Its protein is CASSIGAVHEQYF.

This clonotype was seen repeatedly, ten times or more. The chain is built from TRBV9 and TRBJ1-1; perhaps TRBD1 as D (6 bases). Looked up from germline, CDR1 is SGDLS and CDR2 is YYNGEE. Trimming took off 0 bases at V and 5 bases at J, with 14 bases between the two ends. The CDR3 is 15 amino acids. This CDR3 reads CASSVGPGAGTEAFF. In DNA form, the CDR3 reads TGTGCCAGCAGCGTAGGACCGGGGGCTGGGACTGAAGCTTTCTTT.

This clonotype was found a few times. This chain links TRBV5-5 with TRBJ1-2; 10 bases match TRBD1. The CDR3 extends over 17 amino acids. Trimming removed 4 bases from V and 6 bases from J; junction bases left unmatched: 15. The germline CDR1 and CDR2 sequences are SGHKS and YYEKEE (reference sequence). The CDR3 nucleotides are TGTGCCAGCAGCACCCTACTACCGGGACAGGGGTTCAATGGCTACACCTTC. Translating gives CASSTLLPGQGFNGYTF.